This T cell receptor beta chain originates from a study of blood T cell repertoires in COVID-19. Background on the study: Nucleic acid was either cDNA or gDNA, and it came from T cells, B-cell-depleted T cells, or PBMCs.

This clone was detected once. The CDR3 sequence is 12 residues long. Germline-derived CDR1 and CDR2 are MNHEY and SMNVEV (reference sequence). V trimming: 1 base; J trimming: 13 bases; junction bases outside the gene matches: 7. Data came from immunoSEQ multiplex PCR; TCRdb stores just in-frame clones and leaves some out. The table records some 200,000 clones, more than 75% of them present only once. The sequencing input was peripheral blood. The TCR originated in a woman under 30 who had recovered from COVID-19. V and J are TRBV27 and TRBJ2-7, with TRBD2 identical over 7 bases. CDR3 bases: TGTGCCAGCAGTTTATGGGGGGGGGAGTTCTACTTC. Amino acid sequence: CASSLWGGEFYF.